This T cell receptor (beta chain) was profiled in a study of cytomegalovirus exposure and HLA in healthy donors. Background on the study: According to later analysis, the same platform produced the 130 or so validation and several hundred first-cohort repertoires.

Data came from immunoSEQ multiplex PCR; TCRdb stores just in-frame clones and leaves some out. The data contain 150,000 to 180,000 clones, 85% to 90% of them singletons. The germline V gene has CDR1 MDHEN and CDR2 SYDVKM. Germline trimming cut 2 bases from V and 4 bases from J; bases unmatched to any gene: 10. The CDR3 has 16 amino acids. The sequenced material came from PBMCs. The chain recombines TRBV28 with TRBJ1-2, with 7 bases lining up with TRBD1. The receptor was isolated from a human donor in good health. The CDR3 spells CASSLEWGQSSYGYTF. The CDR3 region has the DNA TGTGCCAGCAGTTTAGAGTGGGGACAGAGTTCCTATGGCTACACCTTC.